This T cell receptor (beta chain) is from a study of OX40 agonist ivuxolimab in advanced cancers. On the study more broadly: In three patients, partial responses were observed, one with hepatocellular carcinoma and two with cutaneous melanoma.

Method: immunoSEQ multiplex PCR; TCRdb's copy keeps in-frame clones and lacks some. The sample contains around 50,000 clones, about 83% of which appear only once. This CDR3 has 12 residues. Per germline, CDR1 MNHEY and CDR2 SVGAGI. V lost 4 bases and J lost 8; bases outside the gene matches: 2. The starting material was CD4+ or CD8+ T cells sorted from blood, obtained in a trial of the OX40 agonist ivuxolimab. The TCR originated in an adult with an advanced solid tumor such as melanoma, head and neck, liver or kidney cancer. The rearrangement links TRBV6-5 to TRBJ1-5; 7 positions match TRBD1. The CDR3 DNA sequence: TGTGCCAGCAGTTTCAGGGGGGAGCCCCAGCATTTT. It yields the protein CASSFRGEPQHF.